This TCR beta chain comes out of a study of T-cell reconstitution after alpha-beta-depleted transplantation in children. Of note for this clonotype: A much larger clone lies one base from this, so it may be a read error.

Researchers prepared the TCRbeta library using unique molecular identifiers, the study reports. TCRdb re-called the PCR reads through MiXCR, storing one row per CDR3 protein. Among about 610,000 distinct CDR3 sequences listed, more than 9% were seen once. This CDR3 is 12 amino acids long. V was clipped by 5 bases and J by 7 bases, with 11 bases between them. Germline-derived CDR1 and CDR2 are SGHTA and FQGTGA. The chain employs TRBV7-3 and TRBJ2-5; a possible D gene is TRBD1 (5 bases). The input for sequencing was PBMCs from the stem cell graft donor, taken from the stem cell graft. The sequence was collected from a human donor who donated a stem cell graft to a child with acute myeloid leukemia. The CDR3 bases are TGTGCCAGCAGCCTAGGGGTGGGGACCCAGTACTTC. It translates to CASSLGVGTQYF.